This is a list of T cell receptor beta chains from one sample in a study of identical twins. TCRdb fed the 5' RACE reads into MiXCR, producing one record per CDR3 protein. The table lists more than 200,000 distinct CDR3 sequences, around 9.6% of them singletons. Sequencing was done on a sample of memory (CD45RO+) T cells sorted from blood. The receptors stem from a woman aged 18 to 35 in good health. CDR3s include the opening cysteine and the closing phenylalanine or tryptophan. The D gene is left open where the match is weak. Only some rows state a clone size, as once, few, many or a class for expanded clones.

NA,TRBV2,NA,TRBJ2-7,CASVGDTSYEQYF,TGTGCCAGCGTCGGGGACACCTCCTACGAGCAGTACTTC
many,TRBV3-1,NA,TRBJ2-7,CASSQAPMNGYEQYF,TGTGCCAGCAGCCAAGCTCCTATGAACGGCTACGAGCAGTACTTC
few,TRBV7-2,NA,TRBJ2-1,CANTAYNEQFF,TGTGCGAATACGGCCTACAATGAGCAGTTCTTC
few,TRBV6-1,TRBD2,TRBJ2-7,CASRAGTSGTREQYF,TGTGCCAGCAGGGCCGGGACTAGCGGGACTCGGGAGCAGTACTTC
few,TRBV5-6,TRBD2,TRBJ2-2,CASSSPSQRGNGELFF,TGTGCCAGCAGCTCCCCGAGCCAGCGGGGAAACGGGGAGCTGTTTTTT
few,TRBV20-1,NA,TRBJ2-5,CSARDRLRESGRETQYF,TGCAGTGCTAGAGATCGGCTCCGGGAAAGCGGAAGGGAGACCCAGTACTTC
NA,TRBV6-2/TRBV6-3,TRBD2,TRBJ2-7,CASSYSGLAGDHEQYF,TGTGCCAGCAGTTACTCAGGCCTAGCGGGAGACCACGAGCAGTACTTC
NA,TRBV9,TRBD2,TRBJ2-5,CASSLQGLADQETQYF,TGTGCCAGCAGCTTACAAGGACTAGCGGACCAAGAGACCCAGTACTTC
many,TRBV27,TRBD1,TRBJ2-7,CASHGQGAYEQYF,TGTGCCAGCCACGGGCAGGGGGCCTACGAGCAGTACTTC
few,TRBV3-1,NA,TRBJ1-6,CASSFGTANSPLHF,TGTGCCAGCAGCTTTGGGACGGCGAATTCACCCCTCCACTTT
few,TRBV20-1,NA,TRBJ2-7,CSASNSIVEQYF,TGCAGTGCTAGTAATAGCATTGTCGAGCAGTACTTC
NA,TRBV5-1,NA,TRBJ2-3,CASSPQQGSDTQYF,TGCGCCAGCAGCCCCCAACAGGGATCGGATACGCAGTATTTT
few,TRBV4-2,NA,TRBJ1-1,CASSPTGGTEAFF,TGTGCCAGCAGCCCGACAGGTGGCACTGAAGCTTTCTTT
few,TRBV9,TRBD1,TRBJ1-1,CASSETGIAEAFF,TGTGCCAGCAGCGAGACAGGGATCGCTGAAGCTTTCTTT
few,TRBV30,TRBD1,TRBJ2-3,CAWIRQGTYTQYF,TGTGCCTGGATCCGACAGGGGACATATACGCAGTATTTT
NA,TRBV6-2/TRBV6-3,NA,TRBJ2-2,CASSYDGEAGELFF,TGTGCCAGCAGTTACGACGGGGAGGCCGGGGAGCTGTTTTTT
NA,TRBV27,NA,TRBJ2-7,CASSLWDGIYEQYF,TGTGCCAGCAGTTTATGGGACGGAATCTACGAGCAGTACTTC